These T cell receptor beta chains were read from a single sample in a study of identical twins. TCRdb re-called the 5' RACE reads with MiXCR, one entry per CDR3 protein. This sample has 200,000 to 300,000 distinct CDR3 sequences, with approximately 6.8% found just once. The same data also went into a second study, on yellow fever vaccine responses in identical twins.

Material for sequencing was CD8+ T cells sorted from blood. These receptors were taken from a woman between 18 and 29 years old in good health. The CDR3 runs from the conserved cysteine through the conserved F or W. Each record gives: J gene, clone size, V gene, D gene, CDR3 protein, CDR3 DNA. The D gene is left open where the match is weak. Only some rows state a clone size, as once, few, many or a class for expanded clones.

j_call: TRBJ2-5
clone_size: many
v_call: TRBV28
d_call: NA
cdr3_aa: CASRQIGGIETQYF
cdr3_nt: TGTGCCAGCAGGCAAATTGGAGGGATAGAGACCCAGTACTTC

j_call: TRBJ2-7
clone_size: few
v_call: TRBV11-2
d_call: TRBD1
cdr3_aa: CASSPGQAAYEQYF
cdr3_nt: TGTGCCAGCAGCCCCGGACAGGCCGCCTACGAGCAGTACTTC

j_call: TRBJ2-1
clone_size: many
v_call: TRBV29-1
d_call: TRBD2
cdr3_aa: CSVVISGGYGNEQFF
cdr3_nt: TGCAGCGTTGTCATTAGCGGGGGATACGGCAATGAGCAGTTCTTC

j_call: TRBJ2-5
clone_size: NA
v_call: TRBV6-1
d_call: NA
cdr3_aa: CASNPGPQETQYF
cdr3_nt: TGTGCCAGTAACCCCGGGCCACAAGAGACCCAGTACTTC

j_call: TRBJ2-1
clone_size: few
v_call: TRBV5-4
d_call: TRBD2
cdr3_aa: CATAGGLVDEQFF
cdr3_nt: TGTGCCACCGCGGGGGGGCTGGTGGATGAGCAGTTCTTC

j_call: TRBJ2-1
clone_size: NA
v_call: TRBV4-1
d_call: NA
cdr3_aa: CASSQVWGTSSYNEQFF
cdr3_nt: TGCGCCAGCAGCCAAGTGTGGGGCACAAGCTCCTACAATGAGCAGTTCTTC

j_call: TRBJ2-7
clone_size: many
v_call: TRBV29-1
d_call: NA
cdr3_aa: CSVEEQGSSYEQYF
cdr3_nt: TGCAGCGTTGAAGAACAGGGTAGCTCCTACGAGCAGTACTTC

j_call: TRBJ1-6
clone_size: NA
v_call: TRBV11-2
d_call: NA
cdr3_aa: CASSLDGGHSPLHF
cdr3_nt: TGTGCCAGCAGCTTAGATGGAGGCCATTCACCCCTCCACTTT

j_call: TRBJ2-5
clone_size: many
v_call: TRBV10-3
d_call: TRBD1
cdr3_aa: CAISERDSQETQYF
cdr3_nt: TGTGCCATCAGTGAGCGGGACAGCCAAGAGACCCAGTACTTC

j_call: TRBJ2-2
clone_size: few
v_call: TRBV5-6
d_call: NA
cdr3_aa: CASSSLNSGELFF
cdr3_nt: TGTGCCAGCAGCTCCCTGAACTCCGGGGAGCTGTTTTTT

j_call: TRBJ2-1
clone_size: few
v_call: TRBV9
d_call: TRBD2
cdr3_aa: CASSVVPASGSYNEQFF
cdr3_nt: TGTGCCAGCAGCGTAGTCCCCGCTAGCGGGTCCTACAATGAGCAGTTCTTC

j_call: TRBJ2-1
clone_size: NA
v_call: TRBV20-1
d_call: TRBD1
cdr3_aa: CSATHRDRGNEQFF
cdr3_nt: TGCAGTGCTACCCACCGGGACAGGGGCAATGAGCAGTTCTTC

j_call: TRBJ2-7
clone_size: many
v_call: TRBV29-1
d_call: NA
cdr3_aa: CSGAFGVRDDYEQYF
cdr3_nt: TGCAGCGGTGCATTCGGGGTTAGGGATGACTACGAGCAGTACTTC

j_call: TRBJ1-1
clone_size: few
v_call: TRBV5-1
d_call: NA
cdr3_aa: CASSIRDLNTEAFF
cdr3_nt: TGCGCCAGCAGCATCAGGGACCTGAACACTGAAGCTTTCTTT

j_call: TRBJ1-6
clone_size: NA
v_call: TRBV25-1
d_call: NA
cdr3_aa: CASSERGAGLNSPLHF
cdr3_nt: TGTGCCAGCAGTGAACGAGGGGCTGGTTTGAATTCACCCCTCCACTTT

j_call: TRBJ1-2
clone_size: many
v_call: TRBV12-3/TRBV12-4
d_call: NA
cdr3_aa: CASSFPGHYGYTF
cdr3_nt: TGTGCCAGCAGTTTCCCAGGGCACTATGGCTACACCTTC

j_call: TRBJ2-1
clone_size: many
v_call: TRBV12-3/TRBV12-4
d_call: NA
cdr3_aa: CASSPGPLDQFF
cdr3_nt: TGTGCCAGCAGTCCCGGGCCCCTGGATCAGTTCTTC

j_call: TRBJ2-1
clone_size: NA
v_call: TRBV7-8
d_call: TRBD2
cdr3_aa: CASSLVRRLAGPYSYNEQFF
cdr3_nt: TGTGCCAGCAGCTTAGTTCGGCGACTAGCGGGACCCTACTCCTACAATGAGCAGTTCTTC

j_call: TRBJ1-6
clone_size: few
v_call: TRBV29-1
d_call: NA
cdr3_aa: CSVLLGPTPNSPLHF
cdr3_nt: TGCAGCGTCCTTCTTGGACCGACCCCCAATTCACCCCTCCACTTT